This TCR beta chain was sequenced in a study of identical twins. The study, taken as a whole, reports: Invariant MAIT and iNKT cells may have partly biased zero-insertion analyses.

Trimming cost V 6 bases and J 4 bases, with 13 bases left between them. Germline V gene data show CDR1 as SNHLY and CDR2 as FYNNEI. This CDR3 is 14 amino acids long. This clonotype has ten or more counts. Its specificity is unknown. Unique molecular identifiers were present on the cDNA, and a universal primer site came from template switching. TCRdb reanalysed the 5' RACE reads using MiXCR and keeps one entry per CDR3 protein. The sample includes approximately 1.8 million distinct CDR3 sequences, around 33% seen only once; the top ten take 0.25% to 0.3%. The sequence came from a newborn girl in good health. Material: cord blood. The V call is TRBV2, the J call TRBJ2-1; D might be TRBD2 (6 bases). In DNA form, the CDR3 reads TGTGCCAGCAGACGACTAGACGGATACAATGAGCAGTTCTTC. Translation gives CASRRLDGYNEQFF.